This paragraph covers one T cell receptor (beta chain) sequence. Its matching antigen is unknown. Sampled blood was obtained at baseline, cycle 4 day 1, and cycle 7 day 1. The entry originates in a study of OX40 agonist ivuxolimab in advanced cancers. The assay was immunoSEQ multiplex PCR, and TCRdb's table has in-frame clones only and misses some. The sample has over 85,000 clones, roughly nine tenths seen once; the top ten hold less than 0.35%. The CDR3 covers 13 residues. V lost 2 bases and J 6 bases, leaving 10 bases between the germline ends. Germline V CDR1 and CDR2: MNHEY, SVGAGI. General observations from the study: By week 6 at 0.1 to 3.0 mg/kg, blood CD4+ and CD8+ T cells had expanded clonally.

This specimen was CD4+ or CD8+ T cells sorted from blood, taken in a trial of the OX40 agonist ivuxolimab. This sequence originates from an adult with an advanced solid tumor such as melanoma, head and neck, liver or kidney cancer. V and J are TRBV6-5 and TRBJ1-1; D is undetermined. The CDR3 bases are TGTGCCAGCAGTTACGAAGGGAGGGCTGAAGCTTTCTTT. This gives the protein CASSYEGRAEAFF.